The subject of this entry is one TCR beta chain. Its target is unknown. Profiling relied on immunoSEQ multiplex PCR, and the TCRdb table lists in-frame clones only, not all of them. The table lists approximately 70,000 clones, more than 80% of them singletons. The sample originates from a study of siplizumab effects on memory and regulatory T cells. Study-level results: Suppressive capability of dividing Tregs from siplizumab cultures went unverified.

Between the trimmed V and J ends, which lost 0 bases and 8 bases, there was a span of 8 bases. The germline gives CDR1 SGDLS, CDR2 YYNGEE. The CDR3 has 12 residues. The sample taken for sequencing was CD8+ T cells sorted from blood. This receptor was identified in a human donor in good health. The chain joins TRBV9 to TRBJ1-1; the D is unclear. Here the CDR3 reads CASSVAPGEAFF. CDR3 bases: TGTGCCAGCAGCGTAGCTCCCGGAGAAGCTTTCTTT.